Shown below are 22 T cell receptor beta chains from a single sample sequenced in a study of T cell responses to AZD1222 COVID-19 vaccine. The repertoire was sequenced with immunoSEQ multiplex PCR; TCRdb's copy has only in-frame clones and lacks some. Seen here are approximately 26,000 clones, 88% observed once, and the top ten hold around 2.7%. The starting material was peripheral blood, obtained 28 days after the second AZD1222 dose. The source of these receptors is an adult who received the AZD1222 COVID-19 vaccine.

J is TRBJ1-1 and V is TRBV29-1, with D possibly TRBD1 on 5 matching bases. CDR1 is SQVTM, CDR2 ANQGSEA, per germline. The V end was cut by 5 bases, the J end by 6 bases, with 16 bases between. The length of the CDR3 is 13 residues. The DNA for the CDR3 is TGCAGCGTTACCGGGACGTCGGGACCTGAAGCTTTCTTT. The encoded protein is CSVTGTSGPEAFF.

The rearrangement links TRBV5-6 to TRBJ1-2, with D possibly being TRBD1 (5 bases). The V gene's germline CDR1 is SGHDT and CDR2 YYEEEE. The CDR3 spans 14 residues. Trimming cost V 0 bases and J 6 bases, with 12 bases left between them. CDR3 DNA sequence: TGTGCCAGCAGCTTGGTCCAGGGACGAAATGGCTACACCTTC. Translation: CASSLVQGRNGYTF.

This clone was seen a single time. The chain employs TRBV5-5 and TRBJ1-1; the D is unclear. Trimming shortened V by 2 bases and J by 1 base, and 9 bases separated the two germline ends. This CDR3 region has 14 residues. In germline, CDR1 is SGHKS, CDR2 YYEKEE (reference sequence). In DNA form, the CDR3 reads TGTGCCAGCAGCTTATTATGGTGGAACACTGAAGCTTTCTTT. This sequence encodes CASSLLWWNTEAFF.

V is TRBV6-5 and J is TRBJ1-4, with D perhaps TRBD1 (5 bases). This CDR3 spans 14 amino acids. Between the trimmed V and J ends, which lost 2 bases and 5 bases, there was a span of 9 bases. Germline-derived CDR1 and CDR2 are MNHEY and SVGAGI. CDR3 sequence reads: CASSYGGSNEKLFF. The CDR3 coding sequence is TGTGCCAGCAGTTACGGGGGGTCCAATGAAAAACTGTTTTTT.

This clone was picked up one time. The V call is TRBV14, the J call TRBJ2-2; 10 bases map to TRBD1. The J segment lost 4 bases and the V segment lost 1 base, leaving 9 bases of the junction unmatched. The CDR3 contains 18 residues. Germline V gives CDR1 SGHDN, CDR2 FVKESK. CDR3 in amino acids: CASSQGLGTGDITGELFF. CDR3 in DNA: TGTGCCAGCAGCCAAGGCTTAGGGACAGGGGATATCACCGGGGAGCTGTTTTTT.

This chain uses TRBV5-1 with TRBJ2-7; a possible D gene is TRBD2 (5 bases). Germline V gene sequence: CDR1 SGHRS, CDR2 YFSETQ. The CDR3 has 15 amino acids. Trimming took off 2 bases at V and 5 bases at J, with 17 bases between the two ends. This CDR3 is CASSFDGLFGNEQYF. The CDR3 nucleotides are TGCGCCAGCAGCTTTGACGGACTTTTTGGGAACGAGCAGTACTTC.

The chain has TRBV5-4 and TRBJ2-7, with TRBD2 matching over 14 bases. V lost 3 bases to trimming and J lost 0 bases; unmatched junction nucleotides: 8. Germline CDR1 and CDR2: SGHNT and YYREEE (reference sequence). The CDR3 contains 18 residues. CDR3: CASSSGLAGAQSSYEQYF. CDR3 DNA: TGTGCCAGCAGCTCGGGACTAGCGGGGGCCCAGAGCTCCTACGAGCAGTACTTC.

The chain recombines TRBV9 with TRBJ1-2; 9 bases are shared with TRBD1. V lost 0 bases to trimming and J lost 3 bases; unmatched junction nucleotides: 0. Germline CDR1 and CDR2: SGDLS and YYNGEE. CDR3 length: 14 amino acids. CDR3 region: CASSVGTGDYGYTF. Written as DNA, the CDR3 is TGTGCCAGCAGCGTAGGGACAGGGGACTATGGCTACACCTTC.

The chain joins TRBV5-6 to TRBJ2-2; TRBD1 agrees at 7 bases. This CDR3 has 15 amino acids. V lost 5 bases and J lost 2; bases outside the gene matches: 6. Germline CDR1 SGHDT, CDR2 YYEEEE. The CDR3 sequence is CASRRGQINTGELFF. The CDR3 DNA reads TGTGCCAGCAGGAGGGGGCAAATTAACACCGGGGAGCTGTTTTTT.

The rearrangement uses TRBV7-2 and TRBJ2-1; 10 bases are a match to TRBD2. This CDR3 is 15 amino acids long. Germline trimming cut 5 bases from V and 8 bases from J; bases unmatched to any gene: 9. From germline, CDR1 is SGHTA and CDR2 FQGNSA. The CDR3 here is CASSQGGLAGDEQFF. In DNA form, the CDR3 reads TGTGCCAGCAGCCAGGGCGGTCTAGCGGGGGATGAGCAGTTCTTC.

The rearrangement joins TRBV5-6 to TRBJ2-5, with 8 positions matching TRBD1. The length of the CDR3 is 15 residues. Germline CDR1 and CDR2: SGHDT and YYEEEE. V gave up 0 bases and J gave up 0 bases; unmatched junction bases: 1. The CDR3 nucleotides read TGTGCCAGCAGCTTGGACAGGGGGTACCAAGAGACCCAGTACTTC. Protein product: CASSLDRGYQETQYF.

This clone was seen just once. DNA of the CDR3: TGTGCCAGCAGCCAATTTGTCAGGGGCACTGAAGCTTTCTTT. Translation: CASSQFVRGTEAFF. The chain combines TRBV16 with TRBJ1-1; D might be TRBD1 (6 bases). Trimming removed 1 base from V and 4 bases from J, with 10 bases in between. The V gene's germline CDR1 is KGHSY and CDR2 FQNENV. The CDR3 covers 14 residues. Full variable domain (remainder filled in from reference TRBV16 and TRBJ1-1): GEEVAQTPKHLVRGEGQKAKLYCAPIKGHSYVFWYQQVLKNEFKFLISFQNENVFDETGMPKERFSAKCLPNSPCSLEIQATKLEDSAVYFCASSQFVRGTEAFFGQGTRLTVV.

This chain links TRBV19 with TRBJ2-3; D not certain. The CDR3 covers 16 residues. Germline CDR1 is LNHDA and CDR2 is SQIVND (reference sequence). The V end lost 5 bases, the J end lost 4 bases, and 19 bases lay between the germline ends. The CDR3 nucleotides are TGTGCCAGTAGTCCACGGGCCCCCATGGGCGCAGATACGCAGTATTTT. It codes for CASSPRAPMGADTQYF.

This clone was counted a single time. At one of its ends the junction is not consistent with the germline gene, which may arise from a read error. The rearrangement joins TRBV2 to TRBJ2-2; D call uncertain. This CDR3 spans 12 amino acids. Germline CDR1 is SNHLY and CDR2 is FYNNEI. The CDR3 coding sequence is TGTGCCAGCAGCGAAGACACCGGGGAGCTGTTTTTT. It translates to CASSEDTGELFF.

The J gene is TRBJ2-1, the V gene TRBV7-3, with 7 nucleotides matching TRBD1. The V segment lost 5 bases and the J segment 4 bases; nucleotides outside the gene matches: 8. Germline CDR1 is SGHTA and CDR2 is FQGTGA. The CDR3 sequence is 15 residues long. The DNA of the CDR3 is TGTGCCAGCAGCCCATCGGGACAGACATACAATGAGCAGTTCTTC. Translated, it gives CASSPSGQTYNEQFF.

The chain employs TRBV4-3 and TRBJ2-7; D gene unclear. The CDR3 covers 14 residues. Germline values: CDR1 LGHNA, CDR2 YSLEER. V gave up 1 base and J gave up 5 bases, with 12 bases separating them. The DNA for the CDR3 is TGCGCCAGCAGCCAAGTTGGTGGGTTGGACGAGCAGTACTTC. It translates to CASSQVGGLDEQYF.

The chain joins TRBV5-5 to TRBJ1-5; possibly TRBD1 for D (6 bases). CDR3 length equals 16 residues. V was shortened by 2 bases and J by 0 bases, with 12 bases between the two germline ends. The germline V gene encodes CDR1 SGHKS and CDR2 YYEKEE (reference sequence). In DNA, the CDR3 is TGTGCCAGCAGCTTACAGGGATCCTATAGCAATCAGCCCCAGCATTTT. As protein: CASSLQGSYSNQPQHF.

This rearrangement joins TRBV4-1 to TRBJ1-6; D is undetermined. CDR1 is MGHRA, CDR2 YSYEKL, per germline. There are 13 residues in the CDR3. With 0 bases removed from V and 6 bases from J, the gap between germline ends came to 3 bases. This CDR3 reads CASSQDLNSPLHF. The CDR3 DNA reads TGCGCCAGCAGCCAAGATCTTAATTCACCCCTCCACTTT.

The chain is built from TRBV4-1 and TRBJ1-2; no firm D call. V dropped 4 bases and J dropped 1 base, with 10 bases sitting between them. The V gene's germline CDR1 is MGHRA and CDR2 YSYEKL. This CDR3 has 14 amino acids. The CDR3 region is CASSPYSFNYGYTF. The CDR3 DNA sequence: TGCGCCAGCAGCCCTTACAGCTTTAACTATGGCTACACCTTC.

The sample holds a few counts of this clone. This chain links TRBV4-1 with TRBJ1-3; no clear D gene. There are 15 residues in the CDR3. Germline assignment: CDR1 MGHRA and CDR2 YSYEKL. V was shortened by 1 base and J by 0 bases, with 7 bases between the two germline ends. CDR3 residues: CASSQARNSGNTIYF. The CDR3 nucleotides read TGCGCCAGCAGCCAAGCCAGGAACTCTGGAAACACCATATATTTT.

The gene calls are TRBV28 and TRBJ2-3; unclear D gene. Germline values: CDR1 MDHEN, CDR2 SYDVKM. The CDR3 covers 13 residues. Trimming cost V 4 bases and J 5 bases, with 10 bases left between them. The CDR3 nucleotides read TGTGCCAGCAGTTCTTGGTCCGGAGATACGCAGTATTTT. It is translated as CASSSWSGDTQYF.

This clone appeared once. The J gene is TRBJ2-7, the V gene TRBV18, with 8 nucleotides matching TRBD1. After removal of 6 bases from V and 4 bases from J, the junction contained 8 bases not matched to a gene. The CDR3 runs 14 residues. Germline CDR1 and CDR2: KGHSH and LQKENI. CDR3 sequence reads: CASSPRTGRYEQYF. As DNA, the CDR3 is TGTGCCAGCTCGCCAAGGACAGGGAGGTACGAGCAGTACTTC.